The rows below give T cell receptor beta chains drawn from one sample of a study of blood T cell repertoires in COVID-19. Clones were read by immunoSEQ multiplex PCR, and TCRdb kept only the in-frame ones, dropping some. The table has a few hundred thousand clones, 85% to 90% seen once. Sequenced sample: PBMCs or T cells enriched from blood (not recorded which). The receptors here all came from a man aged 30 to 45 who had recovered from COVID-19. CDR3s include the opening cysteine and the closing phenylalanine or tryptophan. D genes are given only for firm matches. Where a row states a size, it is once, few, many or the class of an expanded clone; other rows omit it.

v_call,j_call,clone_size,d_call,cdr3_nt,cdr3_aa
TRBV7-2,TRBJ2-7,NA,NA,TGTGCCAGCAGCTCCGAACTAAACTACGAGCAGTACTTC,CASSSELNYEQYF
TRBV2,TRBJ1-5,NA,NA,TGTGCCAGCAGACCACCTATTCGGGGTATACGGGGTCAGCCCCAGCATTTT,CASRPPIRGIRGQPQHF
TRBV7-9,TRBJ2-3,NA,NA,TGTGCCAGCAGCGGAGTTCCGGACGGACATAGCACAGATACGCAGTATTTT,CASSGVPDGHSTDTQYF
TRBV28,TRBJ2-2,few,NA,TGTGCCAGCAGTTTACCCCCGGACTCACCGAACACCGGGGAGCTGTTTTTT,CASSLPPDSPNTGELFF
TRBV7-2,TRBJ2-7,NA,NA,TGTGCCAGCAGCTTAGGACACCTTTGGGAGCAGTACTTC,CASSLGHLWEQYF
TRBV19,TRBJ1-6,NA,TRBD1,TGTGCCAGCCTAGGGGACAGCTTGTCACCCCTCCACTTT,CASLGDSLSPLHF
TRBV9,TRBJ2-5,NA,TRBD2,TGTGCCAGCAGCGTAGGCGGGAGGGCCGGGGAGACCCAGTACTTC,CASSVGGRAGETQYF
TRBV29-1,TRBJ2-7,once,TRBD2,TGCAGCGTTGAAGACCTGGGACTAGCGGGACAGCATACCTACGAGCAGTACTTC,CSVEDLGLAGQHTYEQYF
TRBV30,TRBJ1-5,NA,TRBD1,TGTGCCTGGAGTGAAGGACAGGGGACTCAGCCCCAGCATTTT,CAWSEGQGTQPQHF
TRBV29-1,TRBJ1-1,many,TRBD1,TGCAGCTCCGACAGGGGCACTGAAGCTTTCTTT,CSSDRGTEAFF
TRBV6-4,TRBJ2-3,NA,NA,TGTGCCAGCAGTGACTCCGGGGGTACAAGCACAGATACGCAGTATTTT,CASSDSGGTSTDTQYF
TRBV10-3,TRBJ1-5,NA,TRBD1,TGTGCCATCAGGGGGACAGGGGGCAGGGGCAATCAGCCCCAGCATTTT,CAIRGTGGRGNQPQHF
TRBV5-1,TRBJ2-5,NA,TRBD1,TGCGCCAGCAGCCTGGGTGGGACAGATTATGCGGAGACCCAGTACTTC,CASSLGGTDYAETQYF
TRBV3-1/TRBV3-2,TRBJ2-2,NA,NA,TGTGCCAGCAGCCAAGGGACAGCTTACACCGGGGAGCTGTTTTTT,CASSQGTAYTGELFF
TRBV4-1,TRBJ2-2,NA,NA,TGCGCCAGCAGCCGACCGGGACAAATAAACACCGGGGAGCTGTTTTTT,CASSRPGQINTGELFF
TRBV5-4,TRBJ2-1,NA,NA,TGTGCCAGCAGCTTAGAGGGCCTGGATCTTTACAATGAGCAGTTCTTC,CASSLEGLDLYNEQFF
TRBV21-1,TRBJ2-2,NA,NA,TGTGCCAGCAGCAATCGTAGCAGGGCCGGGGAGCTGTTTTTT,CASSNRSRAGELFF
TRBV19,TRBJ1-3,NA,NA,TGTGCCAGTTTTGCAGGACAGCGGAGAACTGGAAACACCATATATTTT,CASFAGQRRTGNTIYF
TRBV9,TRBJ2-6,NA,NA,TGTGCCAGCAGCGTAGGGGGCAGTGTTTCCGGGGCCAACGTCCTGACTTTC,CASSVGGSVSGANVLTF